This is a list of T cell receptor beta chains from one sample in a study of cytomegalovirus exposure and HLA in healthy donors. TCRdb's table, derived via immunoSEQ multiplex PCR, lists solely in-frame clones and lacks some. Of approximately 190,000 clones in the sample, about 80% were seen once. Sequencing was done on a sample of PBMCs. Every receptor here comes from a woman in her forties or fifties in good health and CMV-seropositive. Both conserved end residues are part of each CDR3. The order of the fields is V gene, CDR3 length, J gene, D gene, clone size, CDR3 DNA, CDR3 protein. D genes are given only for firm matches. The size entry is marked missing in some rows and otherwise reads once, few, many or a size class.

V gene: TRBV28; CDR3 length: 17; J gene: TRBJ2-2; D gene: TRBD1; clone size: NA; CDR3 DNA: TGTGCCAGCAGTTTACGGCGTTCGCGGGACAGGGCCGGGGAGCTGTTTTTT; CDR3 protein: CASSLRRSRDRAGELFF
V gene: TRBV9; CDR3 length: 14; J gene: TRBJ2-7; D gene: NA; clone size: NA; CDR3 DNA: TGTGCCAGCAGCGTAGACGGAGTCGGTTACGAGCAGTACTTC; CDR3 protein: CASSVDGVGYEQYF
V gene: TRBV7-9; CDR3 length: 13; J gene: TRBJ1-1; D gene: NA; clone size: NA; CDR3 DNA: TGTGCCAGCTGGGGGAGGGGGAACACTGAAGCTTTCTTT; CDR3 protein: CASWGRGNTEAFF
V gene: TRBV6-6; CDR3 length: 14; J gene: TRBJ1-2; D gene: NA; clone size: NA; CDR3 DNA: TGTGCCAGCAGTTACGTGGGGGGGGGAGGGGGCTACACCTTC; CDR3 protein: CASSYVGGGGGYTF
V gene: TRBV5-4; CDR3 length: 14; J gene: TRBJ1-1; D gene: NA; clone size: NA; CDR3 DNA: TGTGCCAGCAGCTTAAACAGGGAGAACACTGAAGCTTTCTTT; CDR3 protein: CASSLNRENTEAFF
V gene: TRBV4-3; CDR3 length: 14; J gene: TRBJ1-1; D gene: NA; clone size: NA; CDR3 DNA: TGCGCCAGCAGCCACGCCACAGCGAACACTGAAGCTTTCTTT; CDR3 protein: CASSHATANTEAFF
V gene: TRBV29-1; CDR3 length: 14; J gene: TRBJ1-2; D gene: NA; clone size: NA; CDR3 DNA: TGCAGCGTTGTCGGGGTGAGGAACGGGGATGGCTACACCTTC; CDR3 protein: CSVVGVRNGDGYTF
V gene: TRBV30; CDR3 length: 15; J gene: TRBJ1-2; D gene: NA; clone size: NA; CDR3 DNA: TGTGCCTGGAGTGTACGGGGGGGGCCGAACTATGGCTACACCTTC; CDR3 protein: CAWSVRGGPNYGYTF
V gene: TRBV10-3; CDR3 length: 13; J gene: TRBJ2-1; D gene: TRBD1; clone size: NA; CDR3 DNA: TGTGCCATCAAGGGACAGCAGTACAATGAGCAGTTCTTC; CDR3 protein: CAIKGQQYNEQFF
V gene: TRBV5-1; CDR3 length: 14; J gene: TRBJ2-5; D gene: NA; clone size: NA; CDR3 DNA: TGCGCCAGCAGCTTGGCAGGGAGGCGGGAGACCCAGTACTTC; CDR3 protein: CASSLAGRRETQYF
V gene: TRBV6-5; CDR3 length: 15; J gene: TRBJ2-7; D gene: TRBD1; clone size: NA; CDR3 DNA: TGTGCCAGCAGTTACTCTGACAGGGGACCCTACGAGCAGTACTTC; CDR3 protein: CASSYSDRGPYEQYF
V gene: TRBV5-1; CDR3 length: 15; J gene: TRBJ2-1; D gene: TRBD1; clone size: NA; CDR3 DNA: TGCGCCAGCAGCTTAGGGGACAGGCCTTACAATGAGCAGTTCTTC; CDR3 protein: CASSLGDRPYNEQFF
V gene: TRBV5-1; CDR3 length: 13; J gene: TRBJ2-5; D gene: NA; clone size: NA; CDR3 DNA: TGCGCCAGCAGCTTGGGCGCTCCAGAGACCCAGTACTTC; CDR3 protein: CASSLGAPETQYF
V gene: TRBV13; CDR3 length: 14; J gene: TRBJ2-1; D gene: NA; clone size: NA; CDR3 DNA: TGTGCCAGCAGCTCCCTTGGGGGGGGGCCGGTTAGGTTCTTC; CDR3 protein: CASSSLGGGPVRFF
V gene: TRBV9; CDR3 length: 19; J gene: TRBJ2-1; D gene: TRBD1; clone size: NA; CDR3 DNA: TGTGCCAGCAGCGCATACTCCGGGACAGGGACCATCTCCTACAATGAGCAGTTCTTC; CDR3 protein: CASSAYSGTGTISYNEQFF
V gene: TRBV29-1; CDR3 length: 15; J gene: TRBJ2-5; D gene: NA; clone size: NA; CDR3 DNA: TGCAGCGTTGAAGGCGGGGAACTAAAAGGGGAGACCCAGTACTTC; CDR3 protein: CSVEGGELKGETQYF
V gene: TRBV19; CDR3 length: 15; J gene: TRBJ1-5; D gene: NA; clone size: NA; CDR3 DNA: TGTGCCAGTAGTATTGCGGGGGCGAGGGATCAGCCCCAGCATTTT; CDR3 protein: CASSIAGARDQPQHF
V gene: TRBV7-3; CDR3 length: 11; J gene: TRBJ2-3; D gene: NA; clone size: NA; CDR3 DNA: TGTGCCAGTGTCGAGGGTTCGCCCGCGTATTTT; CDR3 protein: CASVEGSPAYF
V gene: TRBV6-5; CDR3 length: 14; J gene: TRBJ2-1; D gene: NA; clone size: NA; CDR3 DNA: TGTGCCAGCAGTTACTCGGTCAGAAACAATGAGCAGTTCTTC; CDR3 protein: CASSYSVRNNEQFF
V gene: TRBV7-2; CDR3 length: 16; J gene: TRBJ2-7; D gene: TRBD1; clone size: NA; CDR3 DNA: TGTGCCAGCAGCTCCGACTCCGGGACAGGGGCCTACGAGCAGTACTTC; CDR3 protein: CASSSDSGTGAYEQYF
V gene: TRBV6-5; CDR3 length: 11; J gene: TRBJ1-1; D gene: NA; clone size: NA; CDR3 DNA: TGTGCCAGCAGCTCGGGAGCTGAAGCTTTCTTT; CDR3 protein: CASSSGAEAFF
V gene: TRBV19; CDR3 length: 14; J gene: TRBJ1-5; D gene: NA; clone size: NA; CDR3 DNA: TGTGCCAGTAACGAGAACGGGGGCAATCAGCCCCAGCATTTT; CDR3 protein: CASNENGGNQPQHF
V gene: TRBV18; CDR3 length: 15; J gene: TRBJ2-5; D gene: NA; clone size: NA; CDR3 DNA: TGTGCCAGCTCTCCTCTTCAGGGCTTCCAAGAGACCCAGTACTTC; CDR3 protein: CASSPLQGFQETQYF
V gene: TRBV6-5; CDR3 length: 14; J gene: TRBJ2-5; D gene: NA; clone size: NA; CDR3 DNA: TGTGCCAGCAGTAACGGAGGACAGTACGGGACCCAGTACTTC; CDR3 protein: CASSNGGQYGTQYF
V gene: TRBV12-2; CDR3 length: 15; J gene: TRBJ2-7; D gene: NA; clone size: once; CDR3 DNA: TGTGCAAGTCGCCGACCCGGGACAGGGAGCTACGAGCAGTACTTC; CDR3 protein: CASRRPGTGSYEQYF
V gene: TRBV28; CDR3 length: 12; J gene: TRBJ1-2; D gene: TRBD1; clone size: NA; CDR3 DNA: TGTGCCAGCAGGCTGACAGGGCTCGGCTACACCTTC; CDR3 protein: CASRLTGLGYTF
V gene: TRBV11-3; CDR3 length: 16; J gene: TRBJ2-3; D gene: TRBD2; clone size: NA; CDR3 DNA: TGTGCCAGCAGCTCGGGACTAGGAACTACGACAGATACGCAGTATTTT; CDR3 protein: CASSSGLGTTTDTQYF
V gene: TRBV9; CDR3 length: 15; J gene: TRBJ2-1; D gene: TRBD2; clone size: NA; CDR3 DNA: TGTGCCAGCAGCGTAATTAGCGGGACCTACAATGAGCAGTTCTTC; CDR3 protein: CASSVISGTYNEQFF
V gene: TRBV19; CDR3 length: 15; J gene: TRBJ2-1; D gene: TRBD2; clone size: NA; CDR3 DNA: TGTGCCAGTAAGCCCCCCGGACTAGCGGGGTATGAGCAGTTCTTC; CDR3 protein: CASKPPGLAGYEQFF
V gene: TRBV28; CDR3 length: 12; J gene: TRBJ2-7; D gene: NA; clone size: NA; CDR3 DNA: TGTGCCAGCAGCGACAGCTCCTACGAGCAGTACTTC; CDR3 protein: CASSDSSYEQYF
V gene: TRBV4-3; CDR3 length: 18; J gene: TRBJ1-4; D gene: NA; clone size: NA; CDR3 DNA: TGCGCCAGCAGCCAAGATATTTGGTCAACAGGGTCTAATGAAAAACTGTTTTTT; CDR3 protein: CASSQDIWSTGSNEKLFF
V gene: TRBV6-5; CDR3 length: 15; J gene: TRBJ1-4; D gene: TRBD1; clone size: NA; CDR3 DNA: TGTGCCAGCAGCACAAGGACAGGTTCTAATGAAAAACTGTTTTTT; CDR3 protein: CASSTRTGSNEKLFF
V gene: TRBV11-3; CDR3 length: 12; J gene: TRBJ1-2; D gene: NA; clone size: NA; CDR3 DNA: TGTGCCAGCAGCCCCGGGGGTAGTGGCTACACCTTC; CDR3 protein: CASSPGGSGYTF
V gene: TRBV27; CDR3 length: 16; J gene: TRBJ1-5; D gene: TRBD1; clone size: once; CDR3 DNA: TGTGCCAGCAGTTTCCTTGGGACAGGGGGCAATCAGCCCCAGCATTTT; CDR3 protein: CASSFLGTGGNQPQHF
V gene: TRBV7-8; CDR3 length: 18; J gene: TRBJ2-7; D gene: TRBD2; clone size: NA; CDR3 DNA: TGTGCCAGCAGCCCCCACAGTGGTAGCGGGGGCCCTACCTACGAGCAGTACTTC; CDR3 protein: CASSPHSGSGGPTYEQYF
V gene: TRBV7-3; CDR3 length: 15; J gene: TRBJ2-7; D gene: TRBD1; clone size: NA; CDR3 DNA: TGTGCCAGCAGCCTCACCGGGACAGGCGATCACGAGCAGTACTTC; CDR3 protein: CASSLTGTGDHEQYF
V gene: TRBV28; CDR3 length: 15; J gene: TRBJ1-2; D gene: NA; clone size: NA; CDR3 DNA: TGTGCCAGCAGTGGGGGGGGGACTTCTAACTATGGCTACACCTTC; CDR3 protein: CASSGGGTSNYGYTF
V gene: TRBV27; CDR3 length: 16; J gene: TRBJ1-6; D gene: NA; clone size: NA; CDR3 DNA: TGTGCCACCAAACCAAAGGGGTTTTCCTATAATTCACCCCTCCACTTT; CDR3 protein: CATKPKGFSYNSPLHF
V gene: TRBV9; CDR3 length: 17; J gene: TRBJ2-3; D gene: TRBD2; clone size: NA; CDR3 DNA: TGTGCCAGCAGCCCCCTGGGCGGGGGAAAGAGCACAGATACGCAGTATTTT; CDR3 protein: CASSPLGGGKSTDTQYF
V gene: TRBV18; CDR3 length: 14; J gene: TRBJ1-2; D gene: TRBD1; clone size: NA; CDR3 DNA: TGTGCCAGCTCACCGACAGGGATCGACTATGGCTACACCTTC; CDR3 protein: CASSPTGIDYGYTF
V gene: TRBV9; CDR3 length: 15; J gene: TRBJ1-2; D gene: NA; clone size: NA; CDR3 DNA: TGTGCCAGCAGCGTAGGGGCAGCTACTAACTATGGCTACACCTTC; CDR3 protein: CASSVGAATNYGYTF
V gene: TRBV27; CDR3 length: 14; J gene: TRBJ1-1; D gene: NA; clone size: NA; CDR3 DNA: TGTGCCAGCAGTTGGGGCGGAGCGAACACTGAAGCTTTCTTT; CDR3 protein: CASSWGGANTEAFF
V gene: TRBV5-6; CDR3 length: 14; J gene: TRBJ1-4; D gene: NA; clone size: NA; CDR3 DNA: TGTGCCAGCAGCTTGCGGGGTAGCAATGAAAAACTGTTTTTT; CDR3 protein: CASSLRGSNEKLFF
V gene: TRBV7-9; CDR3 length: 15; J gene: TRBJ2-5; D gene: NA; clone size: once; CDR3 DNA: TGTGCCAGCAGCTTATTAGTTTCGGGTTCTGAGACCCAGTACTTC; CDR3 protein: CASSLLVSGSETQYF
V gene: TRBV5-1; CDR3 length: 15; J gene: TRBJ2-2; D gene: NA; clone size: NA; CDR3 DNA: TGCGCCAGCAGCTTAGGTGGACTTAACACCGGGGAGCTGTTTTTT; CDR3 protein: CASSLGGLNTGELFF
V gene: TRBV29-1; CDR3 length: 13; J gene: TRBJ1-1; D gene: TRBD1; clone size: NA; CDR3 DNA: TGCAGCGTTGAGGGGGCAGGGGGGCCTGAAGCTTTCTTT; CDR3 protein: CSVEGAGGPEAFF